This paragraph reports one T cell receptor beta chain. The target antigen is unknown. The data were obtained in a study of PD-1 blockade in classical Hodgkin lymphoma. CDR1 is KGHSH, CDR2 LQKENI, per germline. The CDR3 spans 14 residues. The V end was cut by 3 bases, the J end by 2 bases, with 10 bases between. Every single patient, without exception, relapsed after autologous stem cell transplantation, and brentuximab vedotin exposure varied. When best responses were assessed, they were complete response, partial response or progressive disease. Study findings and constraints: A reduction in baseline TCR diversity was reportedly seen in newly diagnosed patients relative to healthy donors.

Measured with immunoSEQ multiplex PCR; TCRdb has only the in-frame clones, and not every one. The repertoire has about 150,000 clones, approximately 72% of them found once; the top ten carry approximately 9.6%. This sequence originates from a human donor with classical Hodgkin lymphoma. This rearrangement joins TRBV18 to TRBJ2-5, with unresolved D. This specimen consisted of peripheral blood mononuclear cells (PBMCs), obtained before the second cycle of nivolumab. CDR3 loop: CASSPSNRQETQYF. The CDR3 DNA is TGTGCCAGCTCACCGAGTAACAGACAAGAGACCCAGTACTTC.